This T cell receptor (beta chain) was obtained from a study of shared clonotypes between healthy human individuals (dated by TCRdb to about 2020). With respect to the entire study: A few men and a couple of women, aged 18 to 49 years, made up the cohort. For each donor, three plates each were used for CD4 naive and CD4 memory, two plates were used for CD8 naive, and one plate was used for CD8 memory. To estimate repertoire size and how much clonotype sharing occurs between individuals, the study deeply sequenced the blood TCR repertoires of roughly 5 healthy adults. Libraries were prepared and TCR repertoires were sequenced by different laboratories using diverse techniques, in order to increase sequencing depth and limit assay-specific biases. Per donor, leukapheresis produced somewhere between about 0.8 and 9 billion PBMCs.

Here is what the overall study found, with its caveats: Compared with non-shared clonotypes, clonotypes shared by all four sorted-subset donors had higher generation probabilities. Because the study included a small number of donors, the genetic and exposure-history diversity represented was limited. Sampling was limited to blood, and TCR repertoires in tissue likely differ from TCR repertoires in blood. Rarefaction of sorted-subset datasets indicated incomplete sequencing despite the large sequencing depth. Approximately 5% of naive CD4, more than 3% of naive CD8, about 2.1% of memory CD4, and around 0.42% of memory CD8 clonotypes were shared across several donors. Naive subsets generally had larger estimated clonotype richness than memory subsets did. Based on pairwise subsampling, the degree of clonotype sharing among donors was expected to be affected by sequencing depth.

In the case of this clone: There is no known antigen for this receptor. Within one base of it there is no much larger clone, and no base qualities were kept.

According to the germline V gene, CDR1 reads SGHNT and CDR2 reads YENEEA. A distance of 22 bases separates the germline ends of V and J, which lose 5 bases and 2 bases respectively. The CDR3 runs 17 amino acids, cysteine and phenylalanine included. Only the CDR3 DNA is retained, 51 bases long and in frame from the first base. CD8 naive samples were CD45RO-negative cells positively selected for CCR7, giving a CD45RA+CCR7+ population that excluded TemRA cells. Healthy HIV-negative adults with no recently reported acute infections or vaccinations were included as donors. Only Caucasian adults living in Nashville, Tennessee, USA were represented among the donors. Blood was obtained by leukapheresis, after which PBMCs were separated by Ficoll-Histopaque density gradient centrifugation and cryopreserved in liquid nitrogen vapor phase. Purity and quantity of every magnetically sorted T cell population were checked by analytical flow cytometry. Genomic DNA was isolated from each sorted fraction and quantified by UV absorbance on a Nanodrop 2000c.

Using the deep immunoSEQ assay, multiplex PCR amplified TCR CDR3 regions from genomic DNA. For each cell subset, the extracted genomic DNA was distributed evenly across all wells of several immunoSEQ 96-well plates, and each plate served as one replicate. For sorted subsets, roughly 200 ng of genomic DNA, equivalent to about 30,000 T cell genomes, went into each replicate PCR. Purified libraries were quantified with a Qubit 3.0 fluorometer, sized on a Bioanalyzer 2100, and re-quantified with the KAPA Library Quantification kit. Each immunoSEQ 96-well plate was sequenced on its own single-read 150-cycle Illumina NextSeq 550 flow cell. In the authors' own workflow: Because only junctional sequences without quality scores were contained in the immunoSEQ output, filtering matching that applied to full-length reads could not be performed. Sequences were annotated with PyIR, a Python wrapper for IgBLAST v1.9, using IMGT germline references to assign V/J genes and CDR3. Any read was removed if the V/J assignment was weak (E-value above 1e-6), the CDR3 was missing, or the read contained stop codons, out-of-frame junctions, or ambiguous translated residues. V3J clonotypes were defined by identical inferred V gene, J gene, and CDR3 amino acid sequence. Percentage overlap between repertoires was calculated by dividing the number of shared unique clonotypes by the size of the smaller repertoire. Repertoire richness was assessed with RTK rarefaction, the Chao1 estimator, and Recon v2.1 estimates of unobserved clonotypes. For all TCRbeta clonotypes obtained by the gDNA method from a handful of donors, generation probabilities were computed with OLGA. The source is immuneACCESS, and TCRdb retained only in-frame sequences with V and J called. Part of the clones is not carried over; for the studies checked, unresolved V genes explain less than half of this, and the remainder is unexplained. For V, J and clone size, that table is used; D and trimming come from the DNA. Counted in this sample were fewer than 850,000 clones; 96% of them appeared once. The top ten constitute less than 0.3% of the sample.

Recombination joined TRBV11-3 with TRBJ2-7; the D gene is perhaps TRBD2, on 5 matching bases. The specimen was naive CD8+ T cells sorted from blood. Reading the label with the study, this specimen's cell subset or site is: CD45RA+CCR7+. The sequence was obtained from a man aged 25-45 years in good health. The CDR3 loop reads CASSLYRERSFPYEQYF. Here is the DNA: TGTGCCAGCAGCCTCTACCGCGAGCGGAGCTTTCCCTACGAGCAGTACTTC.